Below, one T cell receptor beta chain is given with its context. The source of the sample is a study of control samples from healthy donors and cancer patients. CDR3 length equals 16 residues. CDR1 is SGHRS, CDR2 YFSETQ, per germline. V lost 2 bases and J 0 bases, leaving 14 bases between the germline ends. Here immunoSEQ multiplex PCR was the method, and the copy in TCRdb shows in-frame clones only, minus some. The sample consists of about 120,000 clones, around 92% of them appearing once. The sample was blood. This rearrangement joins TRBV5-1 to TRBJ1-2, with TRBD1 as a possible D gene (6 bases). The TCR was taken from a woman in her forties or fifties in good health. The CDR3, as DNA: TGCGCCAGCAGCTTCAGTAACAGGGCCCCTAACTATGGCTACACCTTC. This encodes CASSFSNRAPNYGYTF.